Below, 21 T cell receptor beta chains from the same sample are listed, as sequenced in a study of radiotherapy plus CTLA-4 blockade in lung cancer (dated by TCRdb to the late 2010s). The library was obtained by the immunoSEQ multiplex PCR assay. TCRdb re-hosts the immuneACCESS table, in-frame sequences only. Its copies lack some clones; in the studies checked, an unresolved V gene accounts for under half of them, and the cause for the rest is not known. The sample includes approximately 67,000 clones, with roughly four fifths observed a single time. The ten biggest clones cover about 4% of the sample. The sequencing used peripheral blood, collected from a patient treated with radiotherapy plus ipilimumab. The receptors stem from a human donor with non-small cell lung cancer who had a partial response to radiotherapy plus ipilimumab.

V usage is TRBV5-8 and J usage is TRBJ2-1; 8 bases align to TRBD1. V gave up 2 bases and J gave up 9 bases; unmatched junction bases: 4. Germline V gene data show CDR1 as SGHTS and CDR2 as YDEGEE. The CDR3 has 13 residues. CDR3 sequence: CASSFRQGLEQFF. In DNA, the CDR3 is TGTGCCAGCAGCTTCCGACAGGGGCTTGAGCAGTTCTTC.

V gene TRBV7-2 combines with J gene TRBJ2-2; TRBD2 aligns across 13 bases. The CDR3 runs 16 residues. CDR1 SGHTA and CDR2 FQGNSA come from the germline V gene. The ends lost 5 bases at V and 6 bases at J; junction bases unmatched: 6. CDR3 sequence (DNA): TGTGCCAGCAGCCCCCGGACTAGCGGGAGTTCCGGGGAGCTGTTTTTT. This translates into CASSPRTSGSSGELFF. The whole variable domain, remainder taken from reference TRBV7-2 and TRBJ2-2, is GAGVSQSPSNKVTEKGKDVELRCDPISGHTALYWYRQSLGQGLEFLIYFQGNSAPDKSGLPSDRFSAERTGGSVSTLTIQRTQQEDSAVYLCASSPRTSGSSGELFFGEGSRLTVL.

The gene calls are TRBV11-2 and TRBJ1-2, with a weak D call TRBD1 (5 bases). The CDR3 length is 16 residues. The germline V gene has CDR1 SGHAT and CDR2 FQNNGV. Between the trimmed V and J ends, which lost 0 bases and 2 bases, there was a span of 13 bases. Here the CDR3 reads CASSLDLWDSNYGYTF. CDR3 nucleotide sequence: TGTGCCAGCAGCTTAGATCTTTGGGACTCCAACTATGGCTACACCTTC.

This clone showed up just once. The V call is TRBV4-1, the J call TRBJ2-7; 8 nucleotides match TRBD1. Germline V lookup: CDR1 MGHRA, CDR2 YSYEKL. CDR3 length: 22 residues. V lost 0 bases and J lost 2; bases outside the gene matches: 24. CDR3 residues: CASSQDLEGRTGFFHKAYEQYF. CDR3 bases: TGCGCCAGCAGCCAAGATCTTGAAGGGAGGACAGGGTTCTTCCATAAAGCCTACGAGCAGTACTTC.

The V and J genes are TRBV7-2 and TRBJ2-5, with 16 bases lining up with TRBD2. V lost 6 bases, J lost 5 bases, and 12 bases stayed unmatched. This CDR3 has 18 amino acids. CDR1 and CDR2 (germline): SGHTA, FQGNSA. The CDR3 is CASRTGLAGGPSMETQYF. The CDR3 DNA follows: TGTGCCAGCAGAACGGGACTAGCGGGAGGGCCTAGCATGGAGACCCAGTACTTC.

The CDR3 coding sequence is TGTGCCAGCAGCTCGGGACAGGGGGGCGTGGAGCAGTTCTTC. Translated: CASSSGQGGVEQFF. The genes are TRBV5-4 and TRBJ2-1, with 11 bases identical to TRBD1. The CDR3 length is 14 residues. CDR1 is SGHNT and CDR2 is YYREEE in the germline V gene (reference sequence). With V trimmed by 3 bases and J by 10 bases, 6 bases remained unmatched.

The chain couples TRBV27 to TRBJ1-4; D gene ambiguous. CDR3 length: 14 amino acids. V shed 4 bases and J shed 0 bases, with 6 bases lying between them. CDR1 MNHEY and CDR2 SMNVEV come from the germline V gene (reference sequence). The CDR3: CASSSVSTNEKLFF. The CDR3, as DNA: TGTGCCAGCAGTTCAGTCTCAACTAATGAAAAACTGTTTTTT. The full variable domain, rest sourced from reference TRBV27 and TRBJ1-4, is EAQVTQNPRYLITVTGKKLTVTCSQNMNHEYMSWYRQDPGLGLRQIYYSMNVEVTDKGDVPEGYKVSRKEKRNFPLILESPSPNQTSLYFCASSSVSTNEKLFFGSGTQLSVL.

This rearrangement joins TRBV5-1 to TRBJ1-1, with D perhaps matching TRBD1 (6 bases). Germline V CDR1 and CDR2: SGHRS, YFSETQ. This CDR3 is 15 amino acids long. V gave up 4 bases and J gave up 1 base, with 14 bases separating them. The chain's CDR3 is CASSPTGSGNTEAFF. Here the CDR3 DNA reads TGCGCCAGCAGCCCTACAGGGTCAGGGAACACTGAAGCTTTCTTT. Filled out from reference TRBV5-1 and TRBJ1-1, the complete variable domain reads KAGVTQTPRYLIKTRGQQVTLSCSPISGHRSVSWYQQTPGQGLQFLFEYFSETQRNKGNFPGRFSGRQFSNSRSEMNVSTLELGDSALYLCASSPTGSGNTEAFFGQGTRLTVV.

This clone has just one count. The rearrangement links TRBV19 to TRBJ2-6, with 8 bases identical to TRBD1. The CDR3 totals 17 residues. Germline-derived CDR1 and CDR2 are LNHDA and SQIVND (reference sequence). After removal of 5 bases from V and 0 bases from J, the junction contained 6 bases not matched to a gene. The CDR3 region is CASSPGTGISGANVLTF. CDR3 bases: TGTGCCAGTAGTCCCGGGACAGGTATCTCTGGGGCCAACGTCCTGACTTTC.

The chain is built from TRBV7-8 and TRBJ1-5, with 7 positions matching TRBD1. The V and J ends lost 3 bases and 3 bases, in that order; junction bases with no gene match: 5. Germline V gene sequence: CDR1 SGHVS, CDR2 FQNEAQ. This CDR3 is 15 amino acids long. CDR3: CASSFAQGDNQPQHF. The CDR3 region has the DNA TGTGCCAGCAGCTTCGCTCAGGGGGACAATCAGCCCCAGCATTTT. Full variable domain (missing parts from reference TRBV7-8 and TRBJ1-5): GAGVSQSPRYKVAKRGQDVALRCDPISGHVSLFWYQQALGQGPEFLTYFQNEAQLDKSGLPSDRFFAERPEGSVSTLKIQRTQQEDSAVYLCASSFAQGDNQPQHFGDGTRLSIL.

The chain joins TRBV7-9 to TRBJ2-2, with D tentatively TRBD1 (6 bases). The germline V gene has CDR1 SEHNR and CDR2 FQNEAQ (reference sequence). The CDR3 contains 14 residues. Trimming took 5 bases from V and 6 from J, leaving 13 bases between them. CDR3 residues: CASSPRQGSGELFF. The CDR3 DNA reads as TGTGCCAGCAGCCCCCGGCAGGGGTCCGGGGAGCTGTTTTTT.

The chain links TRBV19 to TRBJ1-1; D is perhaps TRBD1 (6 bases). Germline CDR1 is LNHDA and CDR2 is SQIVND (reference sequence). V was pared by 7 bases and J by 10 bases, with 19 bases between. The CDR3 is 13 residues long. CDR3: CASISSPGARAFF. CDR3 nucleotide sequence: TGTGCCAGTATCTCATCCCCAGGGGCGCGAGCTTTCTTT.

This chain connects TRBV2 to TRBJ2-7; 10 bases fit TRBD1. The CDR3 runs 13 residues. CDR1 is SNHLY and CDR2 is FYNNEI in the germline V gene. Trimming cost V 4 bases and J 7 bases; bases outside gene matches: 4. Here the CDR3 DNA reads TGTGCCAGCAGTGGACAGGGGGCTGGAGAGCAGTACTTC. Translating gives CASSGQGAGEQYF.

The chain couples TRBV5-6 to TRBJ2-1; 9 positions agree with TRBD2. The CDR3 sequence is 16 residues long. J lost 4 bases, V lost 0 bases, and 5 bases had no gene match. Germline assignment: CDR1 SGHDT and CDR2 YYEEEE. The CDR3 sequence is CASSLELAGTYNEQFF. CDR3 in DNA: TGTGCCAGCAGCTTGGAACTAGCGGGCACTTACAATGAGCAGTTCTTC. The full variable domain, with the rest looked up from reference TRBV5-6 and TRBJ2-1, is DAGVTQSPTHLIKTRGQQVTLRCSPKSGHDTVSWYQQALGQGPQFIFQYYEEEERQRGNFPDRFSGHQFPNYSSELNVNALLLGDSALYLCASSLELAGTYNEQFFGPGTRLTVL.

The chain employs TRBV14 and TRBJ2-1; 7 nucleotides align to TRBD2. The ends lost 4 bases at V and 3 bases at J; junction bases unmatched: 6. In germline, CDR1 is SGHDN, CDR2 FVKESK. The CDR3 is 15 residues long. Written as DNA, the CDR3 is TGTGCCAGCAGCCCAAGCGGGGCGCTCTACAATGAGCAGTTCTTC. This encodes CASSPSGALYNEQFF.

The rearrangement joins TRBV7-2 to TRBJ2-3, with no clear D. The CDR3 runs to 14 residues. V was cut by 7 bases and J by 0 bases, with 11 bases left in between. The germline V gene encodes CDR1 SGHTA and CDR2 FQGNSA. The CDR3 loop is CASILNPSTDTQYF. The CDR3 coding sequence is TGTGCCAGCATCCTAAATCCTAGCACAGATACGCAGTATTTT.

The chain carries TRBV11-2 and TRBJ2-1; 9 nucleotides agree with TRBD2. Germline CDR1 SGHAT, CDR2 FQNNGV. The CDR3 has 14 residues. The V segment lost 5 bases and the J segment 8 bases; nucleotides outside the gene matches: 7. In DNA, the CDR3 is TGTGCCAGCAGCGGGGAGGGACTAGCCGATGAGCAGTTCTTC. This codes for CASSGEGLADEQFF.

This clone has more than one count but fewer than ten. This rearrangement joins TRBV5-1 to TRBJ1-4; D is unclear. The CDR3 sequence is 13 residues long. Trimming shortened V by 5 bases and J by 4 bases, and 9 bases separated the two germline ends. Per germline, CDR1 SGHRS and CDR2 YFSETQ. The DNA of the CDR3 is TGCGCCAGCAGGATTGGGCGTAATGAAAAACTGTTTTTT. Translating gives CASRIGRNEKLFF.

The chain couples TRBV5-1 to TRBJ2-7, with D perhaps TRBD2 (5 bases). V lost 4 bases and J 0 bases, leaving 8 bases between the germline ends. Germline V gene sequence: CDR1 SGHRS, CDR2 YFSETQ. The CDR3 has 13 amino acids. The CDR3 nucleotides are TGCGCCAGCAGCGAGGGCCCCTCCTACGAGCAGTACTTC. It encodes CASSEGPSYEQYF.

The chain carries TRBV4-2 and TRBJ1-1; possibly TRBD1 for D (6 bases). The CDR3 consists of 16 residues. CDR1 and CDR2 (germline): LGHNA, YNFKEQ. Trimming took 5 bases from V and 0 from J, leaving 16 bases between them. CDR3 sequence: CASSSPLTGLNTEAFF. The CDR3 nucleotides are TGTGCCAGCAGCTCTCCGCTCACAGGGCTGAACACTGAAGCTTTCTTT.

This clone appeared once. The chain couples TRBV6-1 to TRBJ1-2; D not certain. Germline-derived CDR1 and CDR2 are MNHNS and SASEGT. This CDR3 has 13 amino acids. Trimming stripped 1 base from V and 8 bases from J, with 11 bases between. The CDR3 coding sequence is TGTGCCAGCAGTGAAGGGGCGTCCAGAGGCTACACCTTC. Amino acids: CASSEGASRGYTF.